This entry features one TCR beta chain sequence. This CDR3 is built from 19 residues. Germline lookup yields CDR1 SGHKS and CDR2 YYEKEE (reference sequence). J was trimmed by 9 bases and V by 4 bases; bases with no gene match: 21. Authors' methods: Counts of nucleated cells, estimated from reference gene primer amplification, were obtained. Clones were read by immunoSEQ multiplex PCR, and TCRdb kept only the in-frame ones, dropping some. That table is the source of V, J and clone size, and D and trimming were worked out from the DNA. This sample has approximately 470,000 clones, with 70% to 90% found just once. This specimen comes from a study of blood T cell repertoires in COVID-19. Whole-study context: Italy, Spain and the United States were the sources of the convalescent and acute COVID-19 samples. In each case, the material was cDNA or gDNA derived from T cells, B-cell-depleted T cells, or PBMCs.

The sequenced material came from peripheral blood. This receptor was identified in a human donor in a cohort sampled during active COVID-19. The chain links TRBV5-5 to TRBJ1-3; 11 positions match TRBD1. CDR3 in DNA: TGTGCCAGCAGCGTATTCCGGGACAGGGGGTTTCGCTCTGGGGTCACCATATATTTT. Translated: CASSVFRDRGFRSGVTIYF.